This TCR beta chain emerged from a study of identical twins. Study findings and constraints: Twin-shared out-of-frame alpha sequences were enriched for low generation probability.

Each cDNA held unique molecular identifiers, and template switching gave it a universal primer site. Each CDR3 protein gets one entry after TCRdb re-called the 5' RACE reads with MiXCR. This table holds roughly 720,000 distinct CDR3 sequences, 18% found once. The CDR3 extends over 14 amino acids. The germline CDR1 and CDR2 sequences are DFQATT and SNEGSKA (reference sequence). Trimming left V 1 base short and J 2 bases short, with 6 bases between. A few counts support this clonotype. Its antigen remains unidentified. This same sample was also taken into another study, of T cells expressing NK-cell markers. That paper notes: Sorted T-cell subsets CD3+CD56+NKG2C+, CD3+CD56+NKG2C- and CD3+CD56-NKG2C+ were TCR beta-sequenced. Of the CD8+ T cell pool in over 5 donors, about 1.0-7.0% was accounted for by dominant NKG2C+ clonotypes.

The chain links TRBV20-1 to TRBJ2-6, with D possibly matching TRBD2 (5 bases). Sequenced sample: PBMCs. The clonotype comes from a woman aged 18-29 years in good health. In DNA, the CDR3 is TGCAGTGCTAGAGTCGGGACTGGGGCCAACGTCCTGACTTTC. Translating it yields CSARVGTGANVLTF.